The 10 T cell receptor beta chains in this list originate from one sample, sequenced in a study of blood T cell repertoires in COVID-19. Produced via immunoSEQ multiplex PCR; TCRdb's table is partial and in-frame only. The sample carries 50,000 to 75,000 clones, about 70% recorded once. The sample consisted of peripheral blood. These receptors came from a human donor in a cohort sampled during active COVID-19.

CDR3 bases: TGTGCCAGCAGGACAGGGGGTCCCTCGCCTGGCTACACCTTC. Encoded protein: CASRTGGPSPGYTF. The chain couples TRBV28 to TRBJ1-2; 9 positions match TRBD1. The germline V gene has CDR1 MDHEN and CDR2 SYDVKM. This CDR3 has 14 amino acids. With 6 bases clipped from V and 7 bases from J, the junction kept 9 bases outside the gene matches.

The chain combines TRBV18 with TRBJ1-1, with TRBD1 matching 8 bases. V trimming: 0 bases; J trimming: 6 bases; junction bases outside the gene matches: 3. CDR1 is KGHSH and CDR2 is LQKENI in the germline V gene. CDR3 size: 14 residues. The CDR3 DNA is TGTGCCAGCTCACCACCGACAGGGGTCCCTGAAGCTTTCTTT. Translating gives CASSPPTGVPEAFF.

This chain connects TRBV11-2 to TRBJ2-4; 8 bases fit TRBD1. V shed 0 bases, J shed 2 bases, and the junction held 6 bases outside the gene matches. The CDR3 spans 17 residues. The germline V gene has CDR1 SGHAT and CDR2 FQNNGV. CDR3 residues: CASSLDVNRGSKNIQYF. DNA of the CDR3: TGTGCCAGCAGCTTAGATGTGAACAGGGGGTCCAAAAACATTCAGTACTTC.

This clone was counted a single time. CDR3 region: CASTITPRDGYTF. In nucleotides, the CDR3 is TGTGCCAGCACAATCACCCCGAGGGATGGCTACACCTTC. The rearrangement joins TRBV28 to TRBJ1-2; D ambiguous. CDR1 is MDHEN, CDR2 SYDVKM, per germline. The CDR3 sequence is 13 residues long. The V end lost 7 bases, the J end lost 6 bases, and 15 bases lay between the germline ends.

The rearrangement uses TRBV25-1 and TRBJ2-7; 8 bases match TRBD1. J gave up 4 bases and V 8 bases, and 7 bases lay outside the gene matches. The CDR3 length is 13 residues. Germline assignment: CDR1 MGHDK and CDR2 SYGVNS. Written as DNA, the CDR3 is TGTGCCAGCTCCGGACAGGGCCGGTACGAGCAGTACTTC. Amino acids: CASSGQGRYEQYF.

This CDR3 is CASSLVNGDTEAFF. As DNA, the CDR3 is TGTGCCAGCAGCTTAGTTAACGGGGACACTGAAGCTTTCTTT. The chain combines TRBV7-9 with TRBJ1-1; no firm D call. Trimming left V 1 base short and J 3 bases short, with 9 bases between. Germline CDR1 is SEHNR and CDR2 is FQNEAQ (reference sequence). The CDR3 consists of 14 residues.

The genes are TRBV19 and TRBJ1-5; 11 bases map to TRBD1. The ends lost 6 bases at V and 7 bases at J; junction bases unmatched: 5. CDR1 is LNHDA and CDR2 is SQIVND in the germline V gene (reference sequence). The CDR3 covers 14 residues. The DNA for the CDR3 is TGTGCCAGTAGCCAGGACAGGGGGCACCAGCCCCAGCATTTT. This translates into CASSQDRGHQPQHF.

This chain connects TRBV6-5 to TRBJ1-1, with D perhaps TRBD1 (5 bases). The CDR3 covers 14 residues. The V gene's germline CDR1 is MNHEY and CDR2 SVGAGI. Between the trimmed V and J ends, which lost 6 bases and 1 base, there was a span of 12 bases. CDR3 region: CASRKNQGNTEAFF. The CDR3 DNA follows: TGTGCCAGCAGGAAAAACCAGGGGAACACTGAAGCTTTCTTT.

The rearrangement uses TRBV5-1 and TRBJ2-1; TRBD2 matches 8 bases. The germline V gene encodes CDR1 SGHRS and CDR2 YFSETQ. The CDR3 has 16 amino acids. V trimming: 0 bases; J trimming: 7 bases; junction bases outside the gene matches: 9. CDR3: CASSLGSSGGGNEQFF. CDR3 DNA: TGCGCCAGCAGCTTGGGGTCGAGCGGGGGCGGGAATGAGCAGTTCTTC.

This rearrangement joins TRBV7-9 to TRBJ2-1; D is perhaps TRBD2 (6 bases). The CDR3 has 16 amino acids. V was trimmed by 1 base and J by 8 bases, leaving 18 bases between them. Germline lookup yields CDR1 SEHNR and CDR2 FQNEAQ (reference sequence). The CDR3 loop is CASSLGLVLVHDEQFF. The CDR3 coding sequence is TGTGCCAGCAGCTTAGGACTAGTCCTAGTCCACGATGAGCAGTTCTTC.